Given below is one T cell receptor beta chain in context. The antigen remains unidentified. TCRdb's copy holds only in-frame clones and misses some; the assay was immunoSEQ multiplex PCR. This table has over a thousand clones, 65% to 70% appearing once. This sample stems from a study of high-grade serous ovarian cancer treatment subgroups. Tumor tissue was taken before any definitive surgery or chemotherapy was given. Findings and caveats of the study: TCR clonal relatedness correlated positively with neoantigen level.

The CDR3 totals 14 residues. V lost 6 bases, J lost 5 bases, and 6 bases stayed unmatched. Germline loops: CDR1 SGHAT, CDR2 FQNNGV. This clonotype was obtained from a human donor with high-grade serous ovarian cancer. The material sequenced was tumor tissue. The V gene is TRBV11-2, the J gene TRBJ2-3, with 9 positions matching TRBD1. CDR3 in amino acids: CASSLQGAKDTQYF. CDR3 in DNA: TGTGCCAGCAGTTTACAGGGGGCAAAAGATACGCAGTATTTT.